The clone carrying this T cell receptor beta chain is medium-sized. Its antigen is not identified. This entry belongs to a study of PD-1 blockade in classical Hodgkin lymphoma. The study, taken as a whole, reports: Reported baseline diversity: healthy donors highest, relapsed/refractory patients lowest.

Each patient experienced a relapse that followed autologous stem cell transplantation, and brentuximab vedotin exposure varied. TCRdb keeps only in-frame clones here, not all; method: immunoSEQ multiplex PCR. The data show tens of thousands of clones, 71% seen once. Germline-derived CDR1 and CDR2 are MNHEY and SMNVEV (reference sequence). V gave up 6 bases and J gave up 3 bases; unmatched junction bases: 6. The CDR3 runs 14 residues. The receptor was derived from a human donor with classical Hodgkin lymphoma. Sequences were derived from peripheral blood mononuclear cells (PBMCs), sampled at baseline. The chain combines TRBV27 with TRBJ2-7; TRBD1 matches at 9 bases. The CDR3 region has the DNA TGTGCCAGCAGGGGGACAGGGCCGGACTACGAGCAGTACTTC. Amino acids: CASRGTGPDYEQYF.